This T cell receptor beta chain was sequenced for a study of OX40 agonist ivuxolimab in advanced cancers. Background on the study: The study enrolled dose-escalation patients with hepatocellular carcinoma, melanoma, renal cell or head and neck cancer. Cohort: 80% to 90% men, mean age approximately 66, aged about 20 to 90. Study observations and caveats: Dose levels from 0.1 to 3.0 mg/kg saw CD4+ and CD8+ blood T cells expand clonally by week 6. CD8+ T cells were the subset that, on average, had more expanded clones than CD4+.

Of note for this clone: Antigen unknown.

Assay: immunoSEQ multiplex PCR; the TCRdb copy retains only in-frame clones and omits some. Counted here are approximately 91,000 clones, roughly 87% occurring once; the ten biggest clones make up 0.4% to 0.65%. The germline gives CDR1 SNHLY, CDR2 FYNNEI. V lost 5 bases to trimming and J lost 4 bases, with 9 bases between them. The CDR3 runs to 12 residues. The TCR sequence derives from an adult with an advanced solid tumor such as melanoma, head and neck, liver or kidney cancer. This specimen consisted of CD4+ or CD8+ T cells sorted from blood, obtained in a trial of the OX40 agonist ivuxolimab. The chain has TRBV2 and TRBJ2-7; D is unresolved. The CDR3 nucleotides are TGTGCCAGCAGTCGGGCAGGTTACGAGCAGTACTTC. Translation gives CASSRAGYEQYF.